These T cell receptor beta chains were read from a single sample in a study of blood T cell repertoires in COVID-19. Generated by immunoSEQ multiplex PCR, the TCRdb table keeps only in-frame clones and is missing some. The table includes approximately 99,000 clones, 88% detected once. The source material was peripheral blood. The receptors originated from a human donor in a cohort sampled during active COVID-19. The CDR3 runs from the conserved cysteine through the conserved F or W. Each record gives: V gene, D gene, clone size, J gene, CDR3 protein, CDR3 DNA. The D gene is left open where the match is weak. Where a row states a size, it is once, few, many or the class of an expanded clone; other rows omit it.

v_gene: TRBV5-6
d_gene: TRBD1
abundance: once
j_gene: TRBJ2-7
CDR3aa: CASSPFGQGIYEQYF
CDR3nt: TGTGCCAGCAGCCCCTTCGGACAGGGGATCTACGAGCAGTACTTC

v_gene: TRBV20-1
d_gene: TRBD2
abundance: once
j_gene: TRBJ2-7
CDR3aa: CSASPGLAGGPGGEQYF
CDR3nt: TGCAGTGCTAGTCCTGGACTAGCGGGGGGGCCAGGAGGCGAGCAGTACTTC

v_gene: TRBV19
d_gene: TRBD2
abundance: NA
j_gene: TRBJ2-5
CDR3aa: CASSIRAGGETQYF
CDR3nt: TGTGCCAGTAGTATACGTGCGGGAGGAGAGACCCAGTACTTC

v_gene: TRBV19
d_gene: TRBD1
abundance: NA
j_gene: TRBJ1-3
CDR3aa: CASSMGQGAGNTIYF
CDR3nt: TGTGCCAGTAGTATGGGACAGGGGGCTGGAAACACCATATATTTT

v_gene: TRBV7-9
d_gene: TRBD1
abundance: NA
j_gene: TRBJ1-3
CDR3aa: CASSMPFGQGLSGNTIYF
CDR3nt: TGTGCCAGCAGCATGCCCTTTGGACAGGGTCTTTCTGGAAACACCATATATTTT

v_gene: TRBV28
d_gene: TRBD1
abundance: NA
j_gene: TRBJ2-7
CDR3aa: CASSKRQGVLGQYF
CDR3nt: TGTGCCAGCAGCAAAAGACAGGGCGTCTTAGGGCAGTACTTC

v_gene: TRBV15
d_gene: TRBD2
abundance: NA
j_gene: TRBJ2-5
CDR3aa: CATSELITRVGGEYQETQYF
CDR3nt: TGTGCCACCAGCGAACTAATTACACGGGTTGGGGGGGAGTACCAAGAGACCCAGTACTTC

v_gene: TRBV7-7
d_gene: TRBD2
abundance: NA
j_gene: TRBJ2-3
CDR3aa: CASSASGGASDTQYF
CDR3nt: TGTGCTAGCAGCGCTAGCGGGGGGGCCTCAGATACGCAGTATTTT

v_gene: TRBV7-7
d_gene: NA
abundance: NA
j_gene: TRBJ2-5
CDR3aa: CASSSNSLQETQYF
CDR3nt: TGTGCTAGCAGCTCCAACAGTCTCCAAGAGACCCAGTACTTC

v_gene: TRBV7-8
d_gene: TRBD1
abundance: NA
j_gene: TRBJ1-1
CDR3aa: CASSQLIGTGNTEAFF
CDR3nt: TGTGCCAGCAGCCAACTTATTGGGACAGGGAACACTGAAGCTTTCTTT

v_gene: TRBV11-2
d_gene: NA
abundance: NA
j_gene: TRBJ2-7
CDR3aa: CASSLIQGTYEQYF
CDR3nt: TGTGCCAGCAGCTTAATACAGGGTACATACGAGCAGTACTTC

v_gene: TRBV5-1
d_gene: TRBD2
abundance: NA
j_gene: TRBJ2-7
CDR3aa: CASSLDPSGGREQYF
CDR3nt: TGCGCCAGCAGCTTGGATCCTAGCGGGGGGCGAGAGCAGTACTTC

v_gene: TRBV30
d_gene: NA
abundance: NA
j_gene: TRBJ1-4
CDR3aa: CAWRQGGEKLFF
CDR3nt: TGTGCCTGGAGGCAGGGAGGTGAAAAACTGTTTTTT

v_gene: TRBV5-6
d_gene: NA
abundance: once
j_gene: TRBJ2-2
CDR3aa: CASSLRPGADTGELFF
CDR3nt: TGTGCCAGCAGCTTGCGTCCAGGCGCAGACACCGGGGAGCTGTTTTTT

v_gene: TRBV5-1
d_gene: TRBD1
abundance: NA
j_gene: TRBJ2-1
CDR3aa: CASSLGDRYNEQFF
CDR3nt: TGCGCCAGCAGCTTGGGGGACAGGTACAATGAGCAGTTCTTC

v_gene: TRBV9
d_gene: TRBD2
abundance: NA
j_gene: TRBJ2-7
CDR3aa: CASSARTSSEQYF
CDR3nt: TGTGCCAGCAGCGCGCGGACTAGCTCCGAGCAGTACTTC

v_gene: TRBV7-3
d_gene: NA
abundance: NA
j_gene: TRBJ2-7
CDR3aa: CASSPEWGEEQYF
CDR3nt: TGTGCCAGCAGCCCAGAATGGGGGGAGGAGCAGTACTTC

v_gene: TRBV6-5
d_gene: TRBD1
abundance: NA
j_gene: TRBJ1-5
CDR3aa: CASDRQGRQPQHF
CDR3nt: TGTGCCAGCGATAGACAGGGGAGGCAGCCCCAGCATTTT

v_gene: TRBV5-1
d_gene: TRBD2
abundance: NA
j_gene: TRBJ2-7
CDR3aa: CASSLGEGTSFYEQYF
CDR3nt: TGCGCCAGCAGCTTGGGCGAAGGGACTAGTTTCTACGAGCAGTACTTC

v_gene: TRBV27
d_gene: TRBD2
abundance: NA
j_gene: TRBJ2-5
CDR3aa: CASSSSGRYQETQYF
CDR3nt: TGTGCCAGCAGTTCTAGCGGGAGGTACCAAGAGACCCAGTACTTC

v_gene: TRBV9
d_gene: NA
abundance: NA
j_gene: TRBJ2-1
CDR3aa: CASSVVDSGTGQFF
CDR3nt: TGTGCCAGCAGCGTAGTGGATTCGGGGACTGGGCAGTTCTTC

v_gene: TRBV19
d_gene: NA
abundance: NA
j_gene: TRBJ1-1
CDR3aa: CASSIRVNTEAFF
CDR3nt: TGTGCCAGTAGTATTCGAGTGAACACTGAAGCTTTCTTT

v_gene: TRBV7-9
d_gene: TRBD1
abundance: few
j_gene: TRBJ1-5
CDR3aa: CASSLGQGWNQPQHF
CDR3nt: TGTGCCAGCAGCTTAGGACAGGGGTGGAATCAGCCCCAGCATTTT

v_gene: TRBV5-6
d_gene: TRBD2
abundance: once
j_gene: TRBJ2-1
CDR3aa: CASSLRLAAYNEQFF
CDR3nt: TGTGCCAGCAGCTTGAGACTAGCCGCCTACAATGAGCAGTTCTTC